The clone carrying this TCR beta chain has a handful of counts. The antigen is not known. The sample comes from a study of tumor and adjacent non-tumor tissue in lung cancer. The wider study: Patients were aged roughly 30 to 76, 10 men and 4 to 6 women, stage I to III.

The CDR3 length is 15 residues. V was trimmed by 7 bases and J by 0 bases, leaving 18 bases between them. CDR1 and CDR2 from the germline V gene are GTSNPN and SVGIG (reference sequence). A modified ARM-PCR protocol with three rounds of nested PCR amplified TCRbeta. One entry per CDR3 protein results from TCRdb running MiXCR on the multiplex PCR reads. This sample has around 75,000 distinct CDR3 sequences, with roughly 75% found just once. Study observations and caveats: TCR diversity was significantly greater in tumor than normal lung tissue. Tumor repertoires had a smaller top 100 clone share than normal lung.

This sample's RNA came from whole unsorted tissue. This non-tumor lung sample came from over 3 cm beyond the tumor edge. Chemotherapy-naive patients with new lung cancer underwent thoracic surgery in China, August–November 2014. V usage is TRBV30 and J usage is TRBJ1-1; D unclear. The receptor comes from a woman aged 45-65 years with non-small cell lung cancer. Source material: distant non-tumor lung tissue. CDR3 sequence: CASPRVGGLNTEAFF. The CDR3 nucleotides are TGTGCCTCCCCGAGGGTCGGCGGGCTGAACACTGAAGCTTTCTTT.